The 9 T cell receptor beta chains presented below share a single source sample, sequenced in a study of cytomegalovirus exposure and HLA in healthy donors. It was with 60 Vbeta and 13 Jbeta primers that the PCR ran. Assay used: immunoSEQ multiplex PCR; TCRdb lists only in-frame clones, some missing. Altogether about 160,000 clones are present, 70% to 80% being singletons, with the ten largest covering more than 3.5%. The sequenced sample consisted of PBMCs. The receptors stem from a man aged 35 to 55 in good health and CMV-seronegative.

This clone appeared a single time. The V and J genes are TRBV7-2 and TRBJ2-1; 9 positions match TRBD2. CDR1 is SGHTA and CDR2 is FQGNSA in the germline V gene. V shed 1 base, J shed 9 bases, and the junction held 10 bases outside the gene matches. This CDR3 has 16 residues. CDR3 nucleotide sequence: TGTGCCAGCAGCTTAGGACTAGCGGACAAAAGGGGTGAGCAGTTCTTC. This translates into CASSLGLADKRGEQFF.

This rearrangement joins TRBV2 to TRBJ1-2; D is uncertain. The ends were cut back, 4 bases at V and 13 bases at J, with 10 bases in the middle. The germline V gene encodes CDR1 SNHLY and CDR2 FYNNEI. The CDR3 has 10 residues. The CDR3 reads CASSVGEFTF. DNA for the CDR3: TGTGCCAGCAGTGTTGGGGAGTTCACCTTC.

V usage is TRBV28 and J usage is TRBJ2-2, with 10 positions matching TRBD2. CDR1 MDHEN and CDR2 SYDVKM come from the germline V gene. The CDR3 contains 16 residues. Trimming at V came to 4 bases and at J to 6 bases, leaving 8 bases not matched to a gene. CDR3 in DNA: TGTGCCAGCAGTTCACTCAGCGGGGGGGCCGCCGGGGAGCTGTTTTTT. Residues: CASSSLSGGAAGELFF. Drawing the rest from reference TRBV28 and TRBJ2-2, the complete variable domain is DVKVTQSSRYLVKRTGEKVFLECVQDMDHENMFWYRQDPGLGLRLIYFSYDVKMKEKGDIPEGYSVSREKKERFSLILESASTNQTSMYLCASSSLSGGAAGELFFGEGSRLTVL.

This chain joins TRBV28 and TRBJ2-7, with 7 nucleotides matching TRBD1. Germline V lookup: CDR1 MDHEN, CDR2 SYDVKM. CDR3 size: 13 residues. After removal of 8 bases from V and 0 bases from J, the junction contained 4 bases not matched to a gene. CDR3 residues: CASWGTASYEQYF. The CDR3 bases are TGTGCCAGCTGGGGGACAGCCTCCTACGAGCAGTACTTC.

This clone was observed a handful of times. The rearrangement uses TRBV5-1 and TRBJ2-5, with D unclear. CDR3 length: 16 residues. V gave up 6 bases and J gave up 1 base, with 19 bases separating them. CDR1 is SGHRS and CDR2 is YFSETQ in the germline V gene. DNA for the CDR3: TGCGCCAGCACAAAAATGACGATGGGCTCCCAAGAGACCCAGTACTTC. This encodes CASTKMTMGSQETQYF.

The chain employs TRBV5-8 and TRBJ2-2; possibly TRBD2 for D (5 bases). The germline gives CDR1 SGHTS, CDR2 YDEGEE. The CDR3 covers 16 residues. Deletions cut 0 bases from V and 3 bases from J, with 12 bases between. CDR3 region: CASSLGRDYYTGELFF. The CDR3 DNA reads TGTGCCAGCAGCTTGGGGAGAGACTATTACACCGGGGAGCTGTTTTTT.

V and J are TRBV2 and TRBJ2-5; weak D call: TRBD2 (5 bases). Trimming shortened V by 8 bases and J by 0 bases, and 13 bases separated the two germline ends. The CDR3 length is 14 residues. Germline V gives CDR1 SNHLY, CDR2 FYNNEI. The CDR3 region has the DNA TGTGCCAGCCGCGGAAGGGAGCACCAAGAGACCCAGTACTTC. Translating gives CASRGREHQETQYF.

The chain carries TRBV4-3 and TRBJ2-3; tentatively, D is TRBD2 (6 bases). V shed 0 bases and J shed 0 bases, with 10 bases lying between them. This CDR3 comprises 16 residues. The V gene's germline CDR1 is LGHNA and CDR2 YSLEER. The CDR3 sequence: CASSQDLATSTDTQYF. The CDR3 region has the DNA TGCGCCAGCAGCCAAGATCTAGCGACTAGCACAGATACGCAGTATTTT.

The chain links TRBV25-1 to TRBJ2-3, with 10 bases fitting TRBD2. Germline trimming cut 0 bases from V and 1 base from J; bases unmatched to any gene: 7. The CDR3 is 18 amino acids. The germline V gene has CDR1 MGHDK and CDR2 SYGVNS. The DNA of the CDR3 is TGTGCCAGCAGTGAATATACCCCCGGACTAGCGGGCACAGATACGCAGTATTTT. Translating gives CASSEYTPGLAGTDTQYF. Complete variable domain (other parts from reference TRBV25-1 and TRBJ2-3): EADIYQTPRYLVIGTGKKITLECSQTMGHDKMYWYQQDPGMELHLIHYSYGVNSTEKGDLSSESTVSRIRTEHFPLTLESARPSHTSQYLCASSEYTPGLAGTDTQYFGPGTRLTVL.